This T cell receptor (beta chain) was sequenced for a study of blood T cell repertoires in COVID-19. Study processing details: Reference gene primer amplification gave estimated nucleated cell counts. Assay used: immunoSEQ multiplex PCR; TCRdb lists only in-frame clones, some missing. V, J and clone size derive from that table, while D and trimming were established from the DNA sequence. The sample consists of 250,000 or so clones, about 85% of them appearing once. The clonotype comes from a man in his late teens or twenties with active or convalescent COVID-19. Specimen: peripheral blood.

The CDR3 is CASSLSRGTGSYGYTF. CDR3 nucleotides: TGTGCCAGTAGTCTCAGTCGGGGGACAGGCTCCTATGGCTACACCTTC. This chain joins TRBV19 and TRBJ1-2, with 8 positions matching TRBD1. With 5 bases clipped from V and 4 bases from J, the junction kept 12 bases outside the gene matches. Germline loops: CDR1 LNHDA, CDR2 SQIVND (reference sequence). The CDR3 spans 16 residues.